This entry concerns a single T cell receptor beta chain. No antigen is known for it. Repertoires were generated with immunoSEQ multiplex PCR, while TCRdb's copy carries only in-frame clones and drops some. This table holds about 40,000 clones, just under 75% found once. This sample stems from a study of vaccination effects on CD4 cells after COVID-19. Study-wide background: The two convalescent patients provided samples 16 days and one week before vaccination.

Antigen-specific CD4+ T cells were first expanded with viral peptide pools by the ViraFEST assay and only then sequenced. Once cultured for more than nine days, the cells underwent separation to obtain CD4+ T cells. Between March and December 2020, the person had a SARS-CoV-2 infection that PCR confirmed. At days 3 and 7, half of the medium was exchanged for IL-2 medium. Study results and limitations: The study dataset contains few convalescent patients and includes no early post-infection timepoints.

The TCR comes from a human donor who had a prior SARS-CoV-2 infection. Source: CD4+ T cells from PBMCs cultured with a peptide pool, taken before COVID-19 vaccination.

CDR3 DNA: TGTGCCAGTAGTATATTTAGCAATTCACCCCTCCACTTT. As protein: CASSIFSNSPLHF. The chain recombines TRBV19 with TRBJ1-6; D uncertain. This CDR3 region has 13 residues. Germline V gives CDR1 LNHDA, CDR2 SQIVND (reference sequence). V shed 2 bases and J shed 7 bases, with 6 bases lying between them.